This T cell receptor (beta chain) was recorded in a study of long-term antiretroviral therapy in people with HIV (dated 2022 in TCRdb). Looking at the study overall: The earliest samples were collected about a decade before the 2015 WHO recommendation for immediate ART, when ART was typically delayed until CD4 counts fell. A total of some 200 cryopreserved PBMC samples came from a few dozen adults with confirmed HIV infection and were collected serially over a mean of roughly six years (range 1-12). No cross-contamination during QIAcube processing turned up in test extractions that ran a monoclonal T-cell line alongside 33 polyclonal samples. A retrospective serial study tested whether ART initiation and durable HIV suppression were associated with changes in peripheral blood TRB repertoire composition and diversity. Of the approximately 30 participants with HIV, eleven were female.

Overall results and qualifications from the work: Owing to limited PBMC availability, only the TCR beta chain was sequenced, without alpha chain pairing. Narrower CDR3 length ranges were observed in HIV repertoires than in controls, and an antigen-experienced repertoire with only a slight naive shift after ART was suggested by the network structure. Unsorted PBMC were profiled instead of sorted CD4+ and CD8+ T cells because pre-ART samples had limited cell numbers. The repertoire was dominated across all time points by expanded TRB clones identified before ART initiation, although this dominance was seen to fluctuate and to decrease in many PLHIV after ART. Samples dated from about 2004 to 2017, and the ART regimens used may be less effective than current ones. Starting ART was linked to a significant rise in TRB diversity, yet even with long-term ART the diversity remained significantly lower than in transplant donor controls. Inferences about post-ART repertoire changes are limited because no data were available on ART adherence, viral resistance or therapy changes.

Notes on this clone: Its antigen is not yet known. There are no base qualities to consult, and no much larger clone falls within one base.

The immunoSEQ hsTCRB v3.0 assay was used at survey level resolution for TRB variable region sequencing. The targeted TRB sequencing depth was about 40,000-55,000 T-cell genomes per sample. An Illumina MiSeq with a v3 150-cycle kit was used to sequence the pooled TRB libraries. In the authors' own workflow: Repertoire analysis was performed in R inside a reproducible Nextflow workflow that covered QC, data transformation and analysis. LymphoSeq2, an R package for exploring AIRR-Seq data, was used to implement custom analyses. A handful of samples that yielded fewer than 5000 total TRB sequences were excluded, so that 150 to 200 HIV repertoires were analyzed. Among the 170 to 200 HIV repertoires that were kept, almost 60 were collected before ART initiation and 120 to 140 were collected after ART initiation. Repertoires were downsampled to 5000 TRB nucleotide sequences, and summary statistics were averaged over 100 downsampling iterations. TRB sequences were retained for analysis only if CDR3 regions of at least seven amino acids were present. Two measures captured diversity: a Shannon entropy-derived clonality score and the Gini coefficient. In repertoire networks, the top 5000 CDR3 amino acid sequences were linked whenever an edit distance of one separated two sequences. For TRB CDR3 amino acid sequences, GLIPH2 was used to predict antigen specificity groups and MHC restriction. To flag known CMV, EBV, HIV or tissue antigen associations, CDR3 amino acid sequences were matched against VDJdb and McPAS-TCR. Pre-ART, post-ART and control groups were compared with Wilcoxon signed-rank tests and Holm-Bonferroni correction. Sourced from immuneACCESS, this table was stored by TCRdb with only in-frame sequences that have V and J called. A share of the clones is absent; for the studies checked, an unresolved V gene accounts for under half, and the remainder has no known explanation. The DNA was the basis for D and trimming; V, J and clone size are from that table. Counted in this sample were tens of thousands of clones; roughly 84% of them appeared once. The ten largest clones take up about 15% of the sample.

Participants were included only if at least one PBMC sample before ART initiation and at least two post-ART samples were available. Treatment was received in the United States of America by all participants with HIV. Before DNA extraction, cryopreserved samples of about 0.9-11 million PBMC were thawed and washed. At the time of the earliest PBMC sample, participants with HIV were aged between roughly 20 and 54 years. Each participant contributed PBMC samples from 1-4 timepoints before ART initiation and 2-8 timepoints after ART initiation, with a median of 7 samples. Serial HIV viral load, CD4+ T-cell count, ART history and demographic data were obtained for every participant. Using a Qiagen kit on a QIAcube, genomic DNA was extracted from unsorted PBMC, with samples processed in batches of 12. The trim is 8 bases for V and 4 bases for J, with a gap of 16 bases between the germline ends. Reading from cysteine to phenylalanine, the CDR3 counts 14 amino acids. Only the CDR3 part of the read is kept: 42 bases, read in frame from the first base. Per the germline V gene, MNHNS is the CDR1 and SASEGT is the CDR2.

This sequence uses TRBV6-1 and TRBJ2-3, with a tentative D gene TRBD2 over 7 matching bases. The sample was unsorted PBMCs, taken around 4.5 years after starting antiretroviral therapy. The sequence came from a man aged 25 to 40 with HIV. The nucleotide sequence is given as TGTGCCAGCGGGTCTGGGGGGGGCGCAGATACGCAGTATTTT. It translates as CASGSGGGADTQYF.